This entry lists 23 T cell receptor beta chains sequenced from one sample in a study of CD8 T cells in Susac syndrome. Random hexamers were used to reverse transcribe the RNA input (about 0.5 to 1 ug). TCRdb re-derived calls from the immunoSEQ multiplex PCR reads in MiXCR, one entry per CDR3 protein. The table includes tens of thousands of distinct CDR3 sequences, roughly 95% detected once. The sample comprised CD4+ T cells from PBMCs. These receptors originate from a human donor with multiple sclerosis.

The genes are TRBV11-3 and TRBJ2-7, with a weak D call TRBD1 (6 bases). Trimming left V 6 bases short and J 4 bases short, with 10 bases between. The CDR3 is made up of 12 amino acids. The V gene's germline CDR1 is SGHNT and CDR2 YENEEA. The CDR3 DNA reads as TGTGCCAGCAGTCGGACAGAGTACGAGCAGTACTTC. It yields the protein CASSRTEYEQYF.

The chain carries TRBV6-2 or TRBV6-3 and TRBJ1-1; 7 bases are a match to TRBD1. The CDR3 runs to 16 residues. With V trimmed by 6 bases and J by 4 bases, 14 bases remained unmatched. Germline assignment: CDR1 MNHEY and CDR2 SVGEGT. The CDR3 sequence: CASRPPWTGLGTEAFF. The CDR3 bases are TGTGCCAGCAGACCTCCTTGGACAGGCTTAGGCACTGAAGCTTTCTTT.

This chain connects TRBV11-2 to TRBJ1-1; D perhaps matches TRBD1 (6 bases). This CDR3 region has 14 residues. Germline V gives CDR1 SGHAT, CDR2 FQNNGV. Trimming shortened V by 5 bases and J by 4 bases, and 14 bases separated the two germline ends. The CDR3 reads CASSRARQATEAFF. CDR3 nucleotide sequence: TGTGCCAGCAGCCGGGCCCGACAGGCCACTGAAGCTTTCTTT.

The chain has TRBV11-2 and TRBJ2-7, with D hard to call. V was shortened by 1 base and J by 5 bases, with 6 bases between the two germline ends. Germline assignment: CDR1 SGHAT and CDR2 FQNNGV. The CDR3 has 12 residues. This chain's CDR3 is CASSLVSNEQYF. CDR3 in DNA: TGTGCCAGCAGCTTAGTCTCTAACGAGCAGTACTTC.

This clonotype was seen only once. The chain links TRBV10-3 to TRBJ2-3; tentative D call: TRBD2 (5 bases). This CDR3 region has 15 residues. V was trimmed by 7 bases and J by 7 bases, leaving 21 bases between them. Germline assignment: CDR1 ENHRY and CDR2 SYGVKD. The CDR3 loop reads CAIKDRPGIGNTQYF. The CDR3 DNA follows: TGTGCCATCAAGGATCGGCCGGGGATCGGAAATACGCAGTATTTT.

V and J are TRBV7-2 and TRBJ2-5, with 7 positions matching TRBD1. The germline CDR1 and CDR2 sequences are SGHTA and FQGNSA. The CDR3 runs 16 residues. V trimming: 5 bases; J trimming: 3 bases; junction bases outside the gene matches: 12. The DNA of the CDR3 is TGTGCCAGCAGCAGCGACAGGGCCATAACCAAAGAGACCCAGTACTTC. Residues: CASSSDRAITKETQYF.

This chain uses TRBV9 with TRBJ2-6; no clear D. V lost 4 bases and J lost 4, with 15 bases in between. Germline V gene data show CDR1 as SGDLS and CDR2 as YYNGEE. The CDR3 covers 16 residues. This chain's CDR3 is CASSPLVVAGANVLTF. CDR3 DNA: TGTGCCAGCAGCCCCCTGGTAGTTGCAGGGGCCAACGTCCTGACTTTC.

The J gene is TRBJ2-7, the V gene TRBV10-3, with D perhaps being TRBD1 or TRBD2 (5 bases each). V lost 3 bases and J 6 bases, leaving 15 bases between the germline ends. The CDR3 has 14 amino acids. Looked up from germline, CDR1 is ENHRY and CDR2 is SYGVKD. The CDR3 bases are TGTGCCATCAGTGAAAGGGACGTTGAGACCGAGCAGTACTTC. Encoded protein: CAISERDVETEQYF.

This clonotype was counted only a few times. The gene calls are TRBV11-2 and TRBJ2-7, with D tentatively TRBD2 (5 bases). CDR3 length: 12 amino acids. Trimming cost V 8 bases and J 2 bases, with 10 bases left between them. Germline lookup yields CDR1 SGHAT and CDR2 FQNNGV. The CDR3: CASRGRTYEQYF. In nucleotides, the CDR3 is TGTGCCAGCCGAGGGCGCACCTACGAGCAGTACTTC.

The rearrangement uses TRBV11-2 and TRBJ1-4, with 8 bases aligning to TRBD1. Germline CDR1 reads SGHAT; CDR2 reads FQNNGV. The ends lost 4 bases at V and 3 bases at J; junction bases unmatched: 10. The length of the CDR3 is 17 residues. As DNA, the CDR3 is TGTGCCAGCAGCTCGCCGCCGGGACAGGCACCTAATGAAAAACTGTTTTTT. Translating gives CASSSPPGQAPNEKLFF. The full variable domain, completed using reference TRBV11-2 and TRBJ1-4, is EAGVAQSPRYKIIEKRQSVAFWCNPISGHATLYWYQQILGQGPKLLIQFQNNGVVDDSQLPKDRFSAERLKGVDSTLKIQPAKLEDSAVYLCASSSPPGQAPNEKLFFGSGTQLSVL.

The chain recombines TRBV29-1 with TRBJ2-1; 8 bases match TRBD2. This CDR3 contains 14 residues. CDR1 and CDR2 from the germline V gene are SQVTM and ANQGSEA. V shed 5 bases, J shed 6 bases, and the junction held 9 bases outside the gene matches. This CDR3 is CSVIAGGESNEQFF. The CDR3 DNA sequence: TGCAGCGTTATCGCGGGGGGAGAGAGCAATGAGCAGTTCTTC.

The chain couples TRBV11-2 to TRBJ2-3; the D is unclear. Trimming left V 2 bases short and J 5 bases short, with 8 bases between. CDR3 length: 13 residues. CDR1 is SGHAT and CDR2 is FQNNGV in the germline V gene. In DNA form, the CDR3 reads TGTGCCAGCAGCTTACAGAATCTAGATACGCAGTATTTT. Translated, it gives CASSLQNLDTQYF.

This clonotype was detected once. The V and J genes are TRBV30 and TRBJ1-2; 11 nucleotides match TRBD1. Germline lookup yields CDR1 GTSNPN and CDR2 SVGIG (reference sequence). V dropped 8 bases and J dropped 2; count of bases not matched to a gene: 7. This CDR3 spans 14 amino acids. The CDR3: CAHWTGGGNYGYTF. The CDR3 DNA sequence: TGTGCCCACTGGACAGGGGGCGGAAACTATGGCTACACCTTC.

The CDR3 DNA reads as TGCGCCAGCAGCCAAGAAGCAACAAGACCTACCTACGAGCAGTACTTC. This sequence encodes CASSQEATRPTYEQYF. The V gene is TRBV4-1, the J gene TRBJ2-7; D remains unclear. Trimming left V 0 bases short and J 2 bases short, with 14 bases between. This CDR3 spans 16 amino acids. Germline assignment: CDR1 MGHRA and CDR2 YSYEKL.

The chain recombines TRBV4-1 with TRBJ1-4, with TRBD1 identical over 8 bases. CDR3 length equals 16 residues. The germline V gene has CDR1 MGHRA and CDR2 YSYEKL. The junction had 13 bases not matched to a gene; V was cut back by 3 bases and J by 10 bases. The CDR3 sequence: CASSQTWARGPPKLFF. As DNA, the CDR3 is TGCGCCAGCAGCCAGACTTGGGCCAGGGGGCCTCCAAAACTGTTTTTT.

V is TRBV6-5 and J is TRBJ1-2; TRBD1 agrees at 12 bases. The CDR3 runs to 18 residues. The junction had 6 bases not matched to a gene; V was cut back by 0 bases and J by 1 base. Germline CDR1 MNHEY, CDR2 SVGAGI. CDR3: CASSYSGTGGPINYGYTF. Here the CDR3 DNA reads TGTGCCAGCAGTTACTCCGGGACAGGGGGCCCAATTAACTATGGCTACACCTTC.

The chain carries TRBV20-1 and TRBJ2-2; 7 bases line up with TRBD2. The germline V gene has CDR1 DFQATT and CDR2 SNEGSKA (reference sequence). The CDR3 runs 15 residues. Germline trimming cut 5 bases from V and 0 bases from J; bases unmatched to any gene: 6. DNA for the CDR3: TGCAGTGCTCCGTGGGGGGGGTCGAACACCGGGGAGCTGTTTTTT. Amino acids: CSAPWGGSNTGELFF.

The chain is built from TRBV4-3 and TRBJ2-1; D is unclear. The germline gives CDR1 LGHNA, CDR2 YSLEER. Between the trimmed V and J ends, which lost 0 bases and 10 bases, there was a span of 10 bases. The CDR3 has 13 amino acids. The chain's CDR3 is CASSQDGIGEQFF. CDR3 coding DNA: TGCGCCAGCAGCCAAGATGGGATCGGAGAGCAGTTCTTC.

The chain joins TRBV5-1 to TRBJ2-7, with 7 nucleotides matching TRBD1. CDR1 is SGHRS, CDR2 YFSETQ, per germline. V gave up 4 bases and J gave up 0 bases; unmatched junction bases: 10. The CDR3 sequence is 16 residues long. CDR3 residues: CASSALRGQSSYEQYF. The CDR3 DNA is TGCGCCAGCAGCGCGCTCCGGGGACAGAGCTCCTACGAGCAGTACTTC.

This chain uses TRBV20-1 with TRBJ2-1; 10 bases map to TRBD2. Germline CDR1 and CDR2: DFQATT and SNEGSKA (reference sequence). The V segment lost 0 bases and the J segment 2 bases; nucleotides outside the gene matches: 4. There are 16 residues in the CDR3. The CDR3 protein is CSARDRLAGAYNEQFF. CDR3 in DNA: TGCAGTGCTAGAGATCGGCTAGCGGGGGCCTACAATGAGCAGTTCTTC.

This clonotype was seen a single time. This chain links TRBV7-9 with TRBJ2-7, with D unresolved. Trimming removed 4 bases at V and 0 bases at J, with 13 bases between. The CDR3 extends over 15 amino acids. In germline, CDR1 is SEHNR, CDR2 FQNEAQ (reference sequence). The CDR3 reads CASSSLDRGSYEQYF. CDR3 DNA sequence: TGTGCCAGCAGCTCCTTGGACCGAGGCTCCTACGAGCAGTACTTC.

The V call is TRBV7-8, the J call TRBJ2-7, with D possibly matching TRBD1 (5 bases). V lost 4 bases and J lost 0, with 19 bases in between. The CDR3 runs 17 residues. Per the germline V gene, CDR1 is SGHVS and CDR2 is FQNEAQ. CDR3: CASSSIRIRDSSYEQYF. The CDR3 DNA follows: TGTGCCAGCAGCTCCATTAGAATCAGGGATAGCTCCTACGAGCAGTACTTC.

J is TRBJ2-7 and V is TRBV3-1, with TRBD2 matching over 7 bases. The CDR3 has 15 amino acids. Trimming cost V 4 bases and J 0 bases; bases outside gene matches: 6. Germline loops: CDR1 LGHDT, CDR2 YNNKEL (reference sequence). CDR3: CASSRGASGSYEQYF. DNA of the CDR3: TGTGCCAGCAGCCGCGGGGCTAGCGGCTCCTACGAGCAGTACTTC.